This is a list of T cell receptor beta chains from one sample in a study of T cells after yellow fever vaccination. TCRdb analysed the 5' RACE reads with MiXCR anew, one entry per CDR3 protein. The sample contains a few hundred thousand distinct CDR3 sequences, 8% to 9.5% of which appear only once. The source material was PBMCs, sampled roughly seven weeks after the first yellow fever vaccination. These receptors were collected from a man between 18 and 29 years old who received the YFV17D yellow fever vaccine. The CDR3 runs from the conserved cysteine through the conserved F or W. D genes are given only for firm matches. Size values are once, few and many counts, or a class for expanded clones, and some rows have none.

v_call	j_call	clone_size	d_call	cdr3_aa	cdr3_nt
TRBV14	TRBJ2-1	.	.	CASSQQDYQLYNEQFF	TGTGCCAGCAGCCAACAAGACTACCAACTCTACAATGAGCAGTTCTTC
TRBV7-9	TRBJ2-4	few	.	CASSSDYLKAKNIQYF	TGTGCCAGCAGCTCCGACTACCTCAAAGCCAAAAACATTCAGTACTTC
TRBV12-3/TRBV12-4	TRBJ2-7	.	.	CASSLRGASAAKQYF	TGTGCCAGCAGTTTGAGAGGGGCCTCCGCGGCGAAGCAGTACTTC
TRBV7-8	TRBJ1-2	few	.	CASSMQGSSHGYTF	TGTGCCAGCAGCATGCAGGGAAGTTCGCATGGCTACACCTTC
TRBV20-1	TRBJ2-1	.	.	CSAQGNEQFF	TGCAGTGCGCAGGGTAATGAGCAGTTCTTC
TRBV18	TRBJ2-7	.	TRBD1	CASSPPDRALSYEQYF	TGTGCCAGCTCACCACCTGACAGGGCCCTCTCCTACGAGCAGTACTTC
TRBV24-1	TRBJ2-2	.	.	CATSDLVGSSNTGELFF	TGTGCCACCAGTGATTTGGTAGGCAGCTCGAACACCGGGGAGCTGTTTTTT
TRBV20-1	TRBJ1-5	many	.	CSASSHNQPQHF	TGCAGTGCCAGTTCCCACAATCAGCCCCAGCATTTT
TRBV9	TRBJ1-4	.	TRBD1	CASSSGTGFGEKLFF	TGTGCCAGCAGCTCGGGGACAGGGTTCGGGGAAAAACTGTTTTTT
TRBV5-1	TRBJ2-7	.	.	CASSLNFDYEQYF	TGCGCCAGCAGCTTGAACTTTGATTACGAGCAGTACTTC
TRBV13	TRBJ1-1	.	.	CASSLRREATEAFF	TGTGCCAGCAGCTTACGGAGGGAGGCCACTGAAGCTTTCTTT
TRBV5-1	TRBJ2-2	few	.	CASSFRDTTGELFF	TGCGCCAGCAGCTTCCGGGACACCACCGGGGAGCTGTTTTTT
TRBV7-2	TRBJ2-2	few	.	CASSLRQGHNTGELFF	TGTGCCAGCAGCTTACGGCAGGGGCATAACACCGGGGAGCTGTTTTTT
TRBV7-2	TRBJ2-1	.	TRBD2	CASSLAFSPGLAGGREQFF	TGTGCCAGCAGCTTAGCATTCTCCCCGGGACTAGCGGGGGGAAGGGAGCAGTTCTTC
TRBV6-1	TRBJ2-3	few	.	CASRPTAGRSTDTQYF	TGTGCCAGCCGCCCGACGGCAGGAAGGAGCACAGATACGCAGTATTTT
TRBV9	TRBJ1-5	many	.	CASSVENGEGNQPQHF	TGTGCCAGCAGCGTAGAGAACGGGGAGGGCAATCAGCCCCAGCATTTT
TRBV7-2	TRBJ1-5	.	TRBD1	CASSSGTAGQPQHF	TGTGCCAGCAGCTCCGGGACAGCGGGGCAGCCCCAGCATTTT
TRBV23-1	TRBJ2-2	.	TRBD1	CASSLQQGSPNTGELFF	TGCGCCAGCAGTTTACAACAGGGGAGCCCGAACACCGGGGAGCTGTTTTTT
TRBV4-1	TRBJ2-5	many	TRBD2	CASSQGLAGGPETQYF	TGCGCCAGCAGCCAAGGGCTAGCGGGGGGGCCAGAGACCCAGTACTTC
TRBV11-2	TRBJ2-1	.	.	CASSLGGGAATYNEQFF	TGTGCCAGCAGCTTAGGTGGTGGGGCAGCGACCTACAATGAGCAGTTCTTC
TRBV6-2/TRBV6-3	TRBJ2-7	few	TRBD1	CASSYPDRTGSYEQYF	TGTGCCAGCAGTTACCCGGACAGGACGGGCTCCTACGAGCAGTACTTC
TRBV7-2	TRBJ2-2	few	TRBD2	CASSWASGGANTGELFF	TGTGCCAGCAGCTGGGCTAGCGGGGGGGCCAACACCGGGGAGCTGTTTTTT
TRBV5-1	TRBJ2-3	few	TRBD2	CASSFQLAGADTQYF	TGCGCCAGCAGCTTCCAACTAGCGGGCGCAGATACGCAGTATTTT
TRBV3-1	TRBJ2-5	few	TRBD2	CASSHPAGVAGGLTQETQYF	TGTGCCAGCAGCCACCCAGCTGGAGTAGCGGGGGGCCTTACCCAAGAGACCCAGTACTTC
TRBV11-2	TRBJ2-7	few	.	CASRSTSYEQYF	TGTGCCAGCAGGTCGACTTCCTACGAGCAGTACTTC